This TCR beta chain comes out of a study of blood T cells in healthy people across ages. General study results and limits: A roughly linear age-dependent decrease characterized TCR beta diversity per million T cells. Higher diversity and more naive CD4+ cells were features of long-lived donors, compared to aged donors.

This CDR3 is built from 16 residues. V gave up 1 base and J gave up 3 bases, with 15 bases separating them. For this clonotype: Its specificity is not known.

A sample-barcoded 5' primer and a J-beta primer mix were used in a second PCR of about 6 to 12 cycles. In TCRdb, the 5' RACE reads were re-called with MiXCR into one record per CDR3 protein. The sample shows more than 1,000,000 distinct CDR3 sequences, 25% of them seen only once. These data were also reused for a study on T cells of mothers and their children. That source notes: Donation involved a few healthy Caucasian mothers and the six children that they had.

Sample: blood. This rearrangement joins TRBV12-3 or TRBV12-4 to TRBJ2-5; D possibly matches TRBD1 or TRBD2 (5 bases each). This TCR derives from a girl aged 2-10 years in good health. CDR3 sequence (DNA): TGTGCCAGCAGTTTAGGGGACCGCCACGAGGAAGAGACCCAGTACTTC. Residues: CASSLGDRHEEETQYF.